This T cell receptor (beta chain) is drawn from a study of early T cells in non-severe SARS-CoV-2 infection (dated by TCRdb to the early 2020s). In the study overall: TCR sequencing used bulk RNA from unsorted whole blood, so alpha and beta chains could not be paired. Beyond this particular receptor, the publication reports: VDJdb matching was skewed toward anti-spike CD8 responses, so virus-specific expansions were likely underestimated and private and CD4 specificities were missed.

Receptors were amplified or captured by 5' RACE. Sequencer: NextSeq 500. Unique molecular identifiers were attached to individual cDNA molecules in the TCR library protocol so that sequencing error and PCR bias could be corrected. Both TCR alpha and beta chains were sequenced, and tight co-correlation was observed between alpha and beta sequence abundances in each sample. The published analysis was carried out like this. V gene, J gene and CDR3 annotation of TCR sequences was performed with Decombinator V4. TCRs were defined as expanded if a significant change between any two time points was detected under a Poisson model with p below 0.0001. TCR abundances were normalised to the total number of TCRs sequenced per sample and were expressed as counts per million. TRAV1-2 paired with TRAJ12, TRAJ20 or TRAJ33 defined MAIT TCRs, while TRAV10 paired with TRAJ18 defined iNKT TCRs. VDJdb, accessed 1 November 2021, was searched for CMV, EBV and SARS-CoV-2 annotated TCRs, excluding TCRs annotated for multiple antigens. In TCRdb, the public reads were trimmed at Q25 with fastp and aligned with MiXCR, with productive beta chains retained. Rows matching on CDR3 protein sequence are summarized as one entry with the most common DNA and genes. TCRdb's processing, not the authors' own work, is the source of the V and J calls. The sample has roughly 100,000 distinct CDR3 sequences on record, around 13% of them singletons. The ten largest clones take up 5.5% to 7% of the sample.

Details on this clonotype: What this receptor recognizes is not known. No much larger clonotype is one base removed from it; base qualities were not supplied.

A case-control design nested within a healthcare worker cohort in London, UK, was used, with weekly nasopharyngeal swab PCR tests and blood sampling performed. Healthcare workers were recruited between 23 and 31 March 2020, during the week of the UK lockdown, and were followed weekly for up to about 15 weeks. The cysteine opens and the phenylalanine closes a CDR3 of 13 amino acids. The read is trimmed to its CDR3 DNA, 39 bases read in frame from base 1. Material: whole blood. The chain joins TRBV21-1 to TRBJ2-7. TRBV21-1 is flagged as a pseudogene. This clonotype was obtained from an adult who was a healthcare worker with PCR-confirmed SARS-CoV-2 infection or an uninfected control (not recorded which). DNA sequence: TGTGCCAGCAGCAAAGCCAGGCTCCACGAGCAGTACTTC. This encodes CASSKARLHEQYF.